The next 32 T cell receptor beta chains were all read from a single sample in a study of blood T cell repertoires in COVID-19. Clones were read by immunoSEQ multiplex PCR, and TCRdb kept only the in-frame ones, dropping some. The data show about 270,000 clones, roughly nine tenths seen once. The sequenced sample was PBMCs or T cells enriched from blood (not recorded which). The receptors were gathered from a woman between 18 and 29 years old who had recovered from COVID-19.

The rearrangement uses TRBV7-6 and TRBJ2-1; 8 bases map to TRBD2. Germline V gene data show CDR1 as SGHVS and CDR2 as FNYEAQ. This CDR3 region has 16 residues. V lost 4 bases and J lost 9; bases outside the gene matches: 14. CDR3 region: CASSSNGLAIWGEQFF. The CDR3 coding sequence is TGTGCCAGCAGCTCCAACGGACTAGCAATCTGGGGTGAGCAGTTCTTC.

The chain carries TRBV19 and TRBJ2-2; a possible D gene is TRBD1 (6 bases). The length of the CDR3 is 15 residues. V was pared by 8 bases and J by 2 bases, with 15 bases between. CDR1 LNHDA and CDR2 SQIVND come from the germline V gene (reference sequence). For the CDR3, the DNA is TGTGCCAGTGAGGGACATCCAAAAAACACCGGGGAGCTGTTTTTT. Translation gives CASEGHPKNTGELFF.

This chain links TRBV6-6 with TRBJ1-5; TRBD1 aligns across 8 bases. The CDR3 has 18 residues. Unmatched junction bases numbered 14, after V lost 5 bases and J lost 2 bases. Germline values: CDR1 MNHNY, CDR2 SVGAGI (reference sequence). CDR3 loop: CASSRWTGPQGGNQPQHF. The CDR3 bases are TGTGCCAGCAGTAGATGGACAGGGCCCCAAGGTGGCAATCAGCCCCAGCATTTT.

This clone has just one count. This chain joins TRBV7-9 and TRBJ1-2; D not resolved. The germline CDR1 and CDR2 sequences are SEHNR and FQNEAQ (reference sequence). The CDR3 is 13 residues long. The ends were cut back, 7 bases at V and 4 bases at J, with 13 bases in the middle. The CDR3 DNA sequence: TGTGCCAGCACCTTCTCCTCAGGCTATGGCTACACCTTC. Translating it yields CASTFSSGYGYTF.

The rearrangement uses TRBV27 and TRBJ1-5; tentatively, D is TRBD1 (6 bases). The germline gives CDR1 MNHEY, CDR2 SMNVEV (reference sequence). Trimming stripped 7 bases from V and 3 bases from J, with 13 bases between. CDR3 length: 14 residues. The CDR3 coding sequence is TGTGCCAGCAAGGCAACAGGGATCAATCAGCCCCAGCATTTT. This translates into CASKATGINQPQHF.

This chain joins TRBV19 and TRBJ2-5; D is perhaps TRBD2 (6 bases). This CDR3 is 14 amino acids long. Germline CDR1 LNHDA, CDR2 SQIVND (reference sequence). V lost 11 bases and J lost 2, with 18 bases in between. CDR3 sequence: CAPKSRGWQETQYF. As DNA, the CDR3 is TGTGCCCCAAAATCGCGGGGTTGGCAAGAGACCCAGTACTTC.

This sequence joins TRBV5-4 and TRBJ2-1; TRBD2 matches 11 bases. The CDR3 has 16 amino acids. CDR1 and CDR2 from the germline V gene are SGHNT and YYREEE (reference sequence). J gave up 2 bases and V 3 bases, and 4 bases lay outside the gene matches. The chain's CDR3 is CASSSSLAGAYNEQFF. The CDR3, as DNA: TGTGCCAGCAGCTCATCACTAGCGGGGGCCTACAATGAGCAGTTCTTC.

The rearrangement uses TRBV3-1 (or the pseudogene TRBV3-2) and TRBJ2-5; 10 nucleotides match TRBD1. The CDR3 totals 13 residues. Unmatched junction bases numbered 4, after V lost 8 bases and J lost 4 bases. CDR1 and CDR2 from the germline V gene are LGHDT and YNNKEL (reference sequence). CDR3 amino acids: CASRTGGRETQYF. For the CDR3, the DNA is TGTGCCAGCCGGACAGGGGGGCGAGAGACCCAGTACTTC.

As DNA, the CDR3 is TGTGCCAGCAGTCCTCTAGGTTCCCTCTCCTACAATGAGCAGTTCTTC. Translated: CASSPLGSLSYNEQFF. V is TRBV27 and J is TRBJ2-1, with D unclear. V lost 5 bases, J lost 0 bases, and 14 bases lay in between. Looked up from germline, CDR1 is MNHEY and CDR2 is SMNVEV (reference sequence). The CDR3 has 16 residues.

The gene calls are TRBV27 and TRBJ1-1; 10 bases are a match to TRBD1. V shed 5 bases, J shed 2 bases, and the junction held 5 bases outside the gene matches. The CDR3 length is 15 residues. Looked up from germline, CDR1 is MNHEY and CDR2 is SMNVEV (reference sequence). This chain's CDR3 is CASSLTGGPNTEAFF. CDR3 DNA sequence: TGTGCCAGCAGTCTGACAGGGGGCCCCAACACTGAAGCTTTCTTT.

The chain links TRBV9 to TRBJ2-7; 7 bases fit TRBD2. Trimming took 0 bases from V and 1 from J; bases not matched to a gene: 4. The CDR3 is made up of 15 amino acids. In germline, CDR1 is SGDLS, CDR2 YYNGEE. Here the CDR3 reads CASSVGTSLSYEQYF. Here the CDR3 DNA reads TGTGCCAGCAGCGTAGGGACTAGTCTTTCCTACGAGCAGTACTTC.

This rearrangement joins TRBV19 to TRBJ1-1; no clear D. Germline V gene data show CDR1 as LNHDA and CDR2 as SQIVND (reference sequence). V was clipped by 7 bases and J by 1 base, with 10 bases between them. This CDR3 contains 13 residues. CDR3 amino acids: CASTLTENTEAFF. CDR3 bases: TGTGCCAGTACCCTCACAGAGAACACTGAAGCTTTCTTT.

The rearrangement links TRBV6-5 to TRBJ1-2; 8 nucleotides agree with TRBD1. The CDR3 length is 14 residues. The junction had 5 bases not matched to a gene; V was cut back by 2 bases and J by 6 bases. Germline CDR1 MNHEY, CDR2 SVGAGI. This CDR3 is CASSYRGQGNGYTF. For the CDR3, the DNA is TGTGCCAGCAGTTACCGAGGACAGGGAAATGGCTACACCTTC.

The gene calls are TRBV4-1 and TRBJ1-5; D unclear. The V and J ends lost 2 bases and 0 bases respectively, with 8 bases between them. CDR3 length: 15 residues. Germline assignment: CDR1 MGHRA and CDR2 YSYEKL. CDR3 DNA sequence: TGCGCCAGCAGCCAAAAGCAGGTTAGCAATCAGCCCCAGCATTTT. Translated, it gives CASSQKQVSNQPQHF.

The CDR3 DNA follows: TGTGCCAGCAGCTTTAACAATGAGCAGTTCTTC. It codes for CASSFNNEQFF. The V gene is TRBV7-9, the J gene TRBJ2-1; D ambiguous. This CDR3 region has 11 residues. Trimming took 3 bases from V and 5 from J, leaving 2 bases between them. CDR1 and CDR2 (germline): SEHNR, FQNEAQ (reference sequence).

The rearrangement uses TRBV10-3 and TRBJ2-1; TRBD2 matches at 9 bases. Looked up from germline, CDR1 is ENHRY and CDR2 is SYGVKD. The CDR3 sequence is 16 residues long. After removal of 4 bases from V and 8 bases from J, the junction contained 12 bases not matched to a gene. This chain's CDR3 is CAISGVGRGGTHEQFF. In nucleotides, the CDR3 is TGTGCCATCAGTGGAGTCGGGCGGGGGGGCACGCATGAGCAGTTCTTC.

This clone is a singleton in its sample. The rearrangement links TRBV19 to TRBJ1-1; perhaps TRBD1 as D (6 bases). The length of the CDR3 is 14 residues. In germline, CDR1 is LNHDA, CDR2 SQIVND (reference sequence). V dropped 3 bases and J dropped 4 bases, with 12 bases sitting between them. DNA for the CDR3: TGTGCCAGTAGTATCAGGGGCCCGATCACTGAAGCTTTCTTT. Its protein product is CASSIRGPITEAFF.

This chain uses TRBV5-1 with TRBJ2-7; 13 bases are shared with TRBD2. The V and J ends lost 4 bases and 3 bases, in that order; junction bases with no gene match: 4. The CDR3 has 15 amino acids. Per the germline V gene, CDR1 is SGHRS and CDR2 is YFSETQ. The CDR3 here is CASSIGLAGDYEQYF. The CDR3 nucleotides are TGCGCCAGCAGCATCGGACTAGCGGGGGACTACGAGCAGTACTTC.

V gene TRBV7-2 combines with J gene TRBJ1-6, with D possibly TRBD1 on 6 matching bases. Trimming took 5 bases from V and 14 from J, leaving 13 bases between them. Germline V lookup: CDR1 SGHTA, CDR2 FQGNSA. This CDR3 comprises 12 residues. The chain's CDR3 is CASSVQGNALHF. The DNA for the CDR3 is TGTGCCAGCAGCGTACAGGGTAACGCCCTCCACTTT. Combining the CDR3 with reference TRBV7-2 and TRBJ1-6 gives the whole variable domain GAGVSQSPSNKVTEKGKDVELRCDPISGHTALYWYRQSLGQGLEFLIYFQGNSAPDKSGLPSDRFSAERTGGSVSTLTIQRTQQEDSAVYLCASSVQGNALHFGNGTRLTVT.

The chain joins TRBV19 to TRBJ2-5, with 9 bases matching TRBD1. The germline CDR1 and CDR2 sequences are LNHDA and SQIVND (reference sequence). CDR3 length: 15 residues. V shed 3 bases and J 3 bases; nucleotides not matched to a gene: 5. CDR3 residues: CASSIPTGGKETQYF. In DNA, the CDR3 is TGTGCCAGTAGTATCCCCACAGGGGGCAAAGAGACCCAGTACTTC.

The chain recombines TRBV24-1 with TRBJ1-1; D gene uncertain. Germline V gene lookup returns CDR1 KGHDR and CDR2 SFDVKD. V was trimmed by 0 bases and J by 4 bases, leaving 17 bases between them. This CDR3 is built from 17 residues. This chain's CDR3 is CATSDLVPSSGGTEAFF. CDR3 nucleotide sequence: TGTGCCACCAGTGATTTGGTACCAAGTTCGGGAGGCACTGAAGCTTTCTTT.

The rearrangement links TRBV19 to TRBJ1-5; 8 positions match TRBD1. Trimming took 8 bases from V and 7 from J; bases not matched to a gene: 7. CDR1 is LNHDA, CDR2 SQIVND, per germline (reference sequence). The CDR3 spans 13 residues. Written as DNA, the CDR3 is TGTGCCAGTTCTACAGGGGGACTGCAGCCCCAGCATTTT. It is translated as CASSTGGLQPQHF.

This clone was found once. V usage is TRBV7-8 and J usage is TRBJ1-6, with 7 nucleotides matching TRBD1. This CDR3 contains 13 residues. With V trimmed by 5 bases and J by 14 bases, 9 bases remained unmatched. The V gene's germline CDR1 is SGHVS and CDR2 FQNEAQ. The CDR3: CASSSDRATTLHF. In nucleotides, the CDR3 is TGTGCCAGCAGCAGCGACAGGGCTACGACCCTCCACTTT.

The rearrangement links TRBV19 to TRBJ2-3; the match to TRBD2 covers 10 bases. The CDR3 runs to 15 residues. Germline CDR1 is LNHDA and CDR2 is SQIVND (reference sequence). Germline trimming cut 6 bases from V and 2 bases from J; bases unmatched to any gene: 5. The CDR3 reads CASRPAGGITDTQYF. The CDR3 region has the DNA TGTGCCAGTAGGCCAGCGGGGGGGATCACAGATACGCAGTATTTT.

The J gene is TRBJ1-2, the V gene TRBV7-2, with TRBD1 matching 7 bases. Germline loops: CDR1 SGHTA, CDR2 FQGNSA. The CDR3 consists of 16 residues. V was pared by 8 bases and J by 1 base, with 13 bases of the junction left unmatched. The CDR3: CASEMRGQAFNYGYTF. CDR3 coding DNA: TGTGCCAGCGAGATGCGAGGACAGGCCTTTAACTATGGCTACACCTTC.

The chain recombines TRBV5-4 with TRBJ1-4, with D possibly TRBD1 on 6 matching bases. Trimming took off 7 bases at V and 3 bases at J, with 16 bases between the two ends. Germline V gene sequence: CDR1 SGHNT, CDR2 YYREEE (reference sequence). The CDR3 consists of 15 residues. The CDR3 sequence is CASSTRDTPNEKLFF. Here the CDR3 DNA reads TGTGCCAGCTCGACCCGGGACACCCCTAATGAAAAACTGTTTTTT.

The chain couples TRBV10-3 to TRBJ1-6; maybe TRBD1 (6 bases). This CDR3 contains 13 residues. Germline V gives CDR1 ENHRY, CDR2 SYGVKD. Trimming took 10 bases from V and 8 from J, leaving 15 bases between them. The CDR3 spells CATEKGGDSPLHF. CDR3 bases: TGTGCCACCGAGAAAGGGGGAGATTCACCCCTCCACTTT.

The rearrangement joins TRBV6-2 or TRBV6-3 to TRBJ1-4; D is uncertain. V lost 4 bases, J lost 2 bases, and 11 bases lay in between. The CDR3 spans 15 residues. Looked up from germline, CDR1 is MNHEY and CDR2 is SVGEGT. The chain's CDR3 is CASSFMEGTNEKLFF. Written as DNA, the CDR3 is TGTGCCAGCAGTTTTATGGAGGGTACTAATGAAAAACTGTTTTTT.

The genes are TRBV9 and TRBJ2-7, with 8 positions matching TRBD1. With V trimmed by 3 bases and J by 5 bases, 7 bases remained unmatched. In germline, CDR1 is SGDLS, CDR2 YYNGEE. The CDR3 covers 14 residues. The CDR3 sequence: CASSETGEIHEQYF. The CDR3 nucleotides are TGTGCCAGCAGCGAGACAGGGGAAATACACGAGCAGTACTTC.

The chain has TRBV20-1 and TRBJ1-6; tentative D call: TRBD1 (6 bases). The CDR3 is 11 residues long. The V and J ends lost 4 bases and 14 bases respectively, with 12 bases between them. From germline, CDR1 is DFQATT and CDR2 SNEGSKA (reference sequence). This CDR3 is CSATRGQTLHF. The CDR3 DNA reads TGCAGTGCTACCCGAGGACAGACCCTCCACTTT.

The V gene is TRBV5-1, the J gene TRBJ2-6; 8 bases agree with TRBD2. The length of the CDR3 is 17 residues. The trim removed 4 bases at V and 2 bases at J, leaving 8 bases unmatched. Germline V CDR1 and CDR2: SGHRS, YFSETQ. This chain's CDR3 is CASSLDGGGAGANVLTF. CDR3 in DNA: TGCGCCAGCAGCCTGGACGGGGGGGGCGCTGGGGCCAACGTCCTGACTTTC.

The chain employs TRBV6-5 and TRBJ2-2; 8 bases are shared with TRBD1. The germline V gene has CDR1 MNHEY and CDR2 SVGAGI. V gave up 6 bases and J gave up 2 bases; unmatched junction bases: 5. The CDR3 spans 15 residues. CDR3 in amino acids: CASSPGGLNTGELFF. The CDR3 nucleotides read TGTGCCAGCAGCCCAGGGGGCCTAAACACCGGGGAGCTGTTTTTT.